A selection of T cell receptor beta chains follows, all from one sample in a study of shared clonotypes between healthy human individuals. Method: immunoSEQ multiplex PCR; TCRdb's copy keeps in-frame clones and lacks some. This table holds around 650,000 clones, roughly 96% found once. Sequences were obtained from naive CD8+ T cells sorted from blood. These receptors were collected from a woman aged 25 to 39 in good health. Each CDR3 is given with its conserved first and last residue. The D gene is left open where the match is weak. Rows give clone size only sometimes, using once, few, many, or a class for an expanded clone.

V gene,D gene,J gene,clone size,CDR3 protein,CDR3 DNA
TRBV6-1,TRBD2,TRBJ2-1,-,CASSESSSGISYNEQFF,TGTGCCAGCAGTGAAAGTAGTAGCGGGATCTCCTACAATGAGCAGTTCTTC
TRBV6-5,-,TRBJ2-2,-,CASSYGAGVRAGELFF,TGTGCCAGCAGTTACGGGGCAGGGGTTCGTGCCGGGGAGCTGTTTTTT
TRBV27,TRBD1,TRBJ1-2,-,CASSDNSGGYGYTF,TGTGCCAGCAGCGACAACTCAGGGGGCTATGGCTACACCTTC
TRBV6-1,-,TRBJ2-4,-,CASSEDVIAKNIQYF,TGTGCCAGCAGTGAAGATGTGATAGCCAAAAACATTCAGTACTTC
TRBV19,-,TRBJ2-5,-,CASSMRPDSKQETQYF,TGTGCCAGTAGTATGAGGCCGGATTCGAAGCAAGAGACCCAGTACTTC
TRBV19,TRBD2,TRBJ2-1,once,CASSIYLAGGNEQFF,TGTGCCAGTAGTATCTATCTAGCGGGGGGCAATGAGCAGTTCTTC
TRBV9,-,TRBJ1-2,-,CASSAWDTTGSGGYGYTF,TGTGCCAGCAGCGCATGGGACACAACAGGGTCGGGCGGCTATGGCTACACCTTC
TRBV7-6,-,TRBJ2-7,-,CASSSLTGTRYEQYF,TGTGCCAGCAGCTCCTTGACAGGAACCCGCTACGAGCAGTACTTC
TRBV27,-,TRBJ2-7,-,CASSWDGYSYEQYF,TGTGCCAGCAGTTGGGACGGGTACTCCTACGAGCAGTACTTC
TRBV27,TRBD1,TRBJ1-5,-,CASRGQGMSNQPQHF,TGTGCCAGCAGGGGACAGGGTATGAGCAATCAGCCCCAGCATTTT
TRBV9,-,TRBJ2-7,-,CASSVASQAYEQYF,TGTGCCAGCAGCGTAGCTTCTCAGGCCTACGAGCAGTACTTC
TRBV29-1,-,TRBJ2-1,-,CSVVVGANEQFF,TGCAGCGTCGTTGTTGGGGCGAATGAGCAGTTCTTC
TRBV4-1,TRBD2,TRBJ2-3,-,CASSQDDGGRGADTQYF,TGCGCCAGCAGCCAAGATGACGGCGGGAGGGGGGCAGATACGCAGTATTTT
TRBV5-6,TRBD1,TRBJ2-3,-,CASNVLTGGDTQYF,TGTGCCAGCAACGTACTGACAGGGGGGGATACGCAGTATTTT
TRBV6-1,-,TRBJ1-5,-,CASSDYSSGASNQPQHF,TGTGCCAGCAGTGACTACTCATCGGGGGCGAGCAATCAGCCCCAGCATTTT
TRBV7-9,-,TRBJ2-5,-,CASSTTGTQYF,TGTGCCAGCAGCACGACAGGGACCCAGTACTTC
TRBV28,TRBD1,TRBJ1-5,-,CASSADRGLWQPQHF,TGTGCCAGCAGTGCCGACAGGGGGCTGTGGCAGCCCCAGCATTTT
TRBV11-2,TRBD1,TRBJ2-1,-,CASSLVGGQPYNEQFF,TGTGCCAGCAGCTTAGTAGGGGGACAGCCCTACAATGAGCAGTTCTTC
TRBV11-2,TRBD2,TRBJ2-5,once,CASSLVTSGRGETQYF,TGTGCCAGCAGCTTAGTCACTAGCGGGAGGGGGGAGACCCAGTACTTC
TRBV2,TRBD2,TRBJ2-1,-,CASGLATYNEQFF,TGTGCCAGCGGACTAGCGACATACAATGAGCAGTTCTTC
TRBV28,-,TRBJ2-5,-,CASSPFLRTDNQETQYF,TGTGCCAGCAGTCCCTTTCTGAGGACAGACAACCAAGAGACCCAGTACTTC
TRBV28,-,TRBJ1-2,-,CASSLPTLVRYGYTF,TGTGCCAGCAGTTTACCCACCCTTGTTCGCTATGGCTACACCTTC